These 16 T cell receptor beta chains were sequenced from one sample in a study of cytomegalovirus exposure and HLA in healthy donors. Researchers ran the PCR with 60 Vbeta and 13 Jbeta primers. Only in-frame clones appear in the TCRdb table, and some are missing; sequencing was by immunoSEQ multiplex PCR. The sample lists under 250,000 clones; about 77% were seen once. The sample was PBMCs. The receptors were gathered from a boy aged 10-17 years in good health and CMV-seronegative.

The chain uses TRBV5-1 and TRBJ1-1; D is unclear. The CDR3 has 13 amino acids. CDR1 is SGHRS, CDR2 YFSETQ, per germline. The V and J ends lost 6 bases and 7 bases respectively, with 16 bases between them. The CDR3 sequence is CASTLSRVREAFF. The DNA for the CDR3 is TGCGCCAGCACTCTATCGAGGGTTCGTGAAGCTTTCTTT. Drawing the rest from reference TRBV5-1 and TRBJ1-1, the complete variable domain is KAGVTQTPRYLIKTRGQQVTLSCSPISGHRSVSWYQQTPGQGLQFLFEYFSETQRNKGNFPGRFSGRQFSNSRSEMNVSTLELGDSALYLCASTLSRVREAFFGQGTRLTVV.

This clone occurred once. This sequence joins TRBV7-6 and TRBJ2-5, with TRBD2 matching 8 bases. Germline trimming cut 3 bases from V and 7 bases from J; bases unmatched to any gene: 19. This CDR3 comprises 18 residues. Germline V lookup: CDR1 SGHVS, CDR2 FNYEAQ. The CDR3 sequence is CASSFTFGGGCLLGTQYF. In DNA, the CDR3 is TGTGCCAGCAGCTTCACCTTCGGGGGGGGCTGTCTTCTGGGGACCCAGTACTTC. The variable domain in full, with the rest retrieved from reference TRBV7-6 and TRBJ2-5, is GAGVSQSPRYKVTKRGQDVALRCDPISGHVSLYWYRQALGQGPEFLTYFNYEAQQDKSGLPNDRFSAERPEGSISTLTIQRTEQRDSAMYRCASSFTFGGGCLLGTQYFGPGTRLLVL.

This clone was counted a few times. In nucleotides, the CDR3 is TGCGCCAGCAGGCCATTGGTCACTGGCTCCTACGAGCAGTACTTC. Translating gives CASRPLVTGSYEQYF. V is TRBV4-1 and J is TRBJ2-7, with unresolved D. Trimming shortened V by 6 bases and J by 0 bases, and 15 bases separated the two germline ends. Germline V gene lookup returns CDR1 MGHRA and CDR2 YSYEKL. This CDR3 comprises 15 residues.

The DNA of the CDR3 is TGTGCCAGCAGTTCCCGTACACAGGGGACTCGTTACGAGCAGTACTTC. Translation: CASSSRTQGTRYEQYF. The rearrangement joins TRBV6-6 to TRBJ2-7; TRBD1 is a possible D gene (7 bases). The CDR3 spans 16 residues. Trimming stripped 4 bases from V and 4 bases from J, with 20 bases between. CDR1 MNHNY and CDR2 SVGAGI come from the germline V gene (reference sequence).

As regards this clone: Other DNA sequences of this sample code for an identical CDR3. The rearrangement uses TRBV30 and TRBJ1-5; 7 bases are shared with TRBD1. The CDR3 covers 14 residues. Germline V gene data show CDR1 as GTSNPN and CDR2 as SVGIG (reference sequence). Trimming took 0 bases from V and 7 from J; bases not matched to a gene: 6. Here the CDR3 reads CAWSVRQGGQPQHF. Here the CDR3 DNA reads TGTGCCTGGAGTGTACGACAGGGCGGCCAGCCCCAGCATTTT.

This clone was detected only a few times. The rearrangement links TRBV11-2 to TRBJ1-3; D remains unclear. Trimming pared 3 bases from V and 1 base from J, leaving 22 bases between. Looked up from germline, CDR1 is SGHAT and CDR2 is FQNNGV. This CDR3 spans 19 amino acids. Here the CDR3 DNA reads TGTGCCAGCAGCTTGTTGACGGGAATCGGTCTGCTTTCTGGAAACACCATATATTTT. Translation gives CASSLLTGIGLLSGNTIYF.

The V gene is TRBV7-6, the J gene TRBJ2-1; possible D gene TRBD1, 5 bases. Trimming cost V 2 bases and J 4 bases, with 9 bases left between them. The length of the CDR3 is 14 residues. The germline V gene encodes CDR1 SGHVS and CDR2 FNYEAQ. DNA for the CDR3: TGTGCCAGCAGCTTAACAGGATTATACAATGAGCAGTTCTTC. It codes for CASSLTGLYNEQFF.

The chain links TRBV29-1 to TRBJ1-2; D is ambiguous. The V gene lost 4 bases and the J gene lost 8 bases, with 17 bases spanning the gap. This CDR3 is built from 13 residues. The germline V gene encodes CDR1 SQVTM and CDR2 ANQGSEA. The CDR3 region has the DNA TGCAGCGTTGGTGACAAGGAGGGCTTGGGCTACACCTTC. Translation gives CSVGDKEGLGYTF.

This clone turned up a few times. The J gene is TRBJ1-1, the V gene TRBV7-9; D uncertain. Trimming took off 5 bases at V and 4 bases at J, with 17 bases between the two ends. The CDR3 has 15 amino acids. The germline V gene has CDR1 SEHNR and CDR2 FQNEAQ (reference sequence). CDR3 region: CASSPPVEVVTEAFF. As DNA, the CDR3 is TGTGCCAGCAGCCCTCCCGTGGAGGTAGTCACTGAAGCTTTCTTT.

The chain carries TRBV7-8 and TRBJ1-5; 8 bases map to TRBD1. CDR1 is SGHVS and CDR2 is FQNEAQ in the germline V gene. J gave up 2 bases and V 2 bases, and 20 bases lay outside the gene matches. The CDR3 length is 21 residues. For the CDR3, the DNA is TGTGCCAGCAGCTTACCCCTAAGGGGCAGGGGGCGCGGGATGGGCAATCAGCCCCAGCATTTT. This gives the protein CASSLPLRGRGRGMGNQPQHF.

This clone was recorded a few times. The gene calls are TRBV5-4 and TRBJ1-2; TRBD1 aligns across 7 bases. After removal of 1 base from V and 2 bases from J, the junction contained 5 bases not matched to a gene. The CDR3 length is 15 residues. Germline V lookup: CDR1 SGHNT, CDR2 YYREEE (reference sequence). The DNA of the CDR3 is TGTGCCAGCAGCTTGACCATACAGGGGAACTATGGCTACACCTTC. Translated, it gives CASSLTIQGNYGYTF. The full variable domain, with the rest looked up from reference TRBV5-4 and TRBJ1-2, is ETGVTQSPTHLIKTRGQQVTLRCSSQSGHNTVSWYQQALGQGPQFIFQYYREEENGRGNFPPRFSGLQFPNYSSELNVNALELDDSALYLCASSLTIQGNYGYTFGSGTRLTVV.

The chain uses TRBV7-9 and TRBJ1-2; the D gene is possibly TRBD1 (6 bases). This CDR3 comprises 15 residues. Trimming cost V 4 bases and J 2 bases, with 14 bases left between them. Germline loops: CDR1 SEHNR, CDR2 FQNEAQ (reference sequence). The CDR3 spells CASSWSGTPNYGYTF. The CDR3, as DNA: TGTGCCAGCAGCTGGTCCGGGACACCAAACTATGGCTACACCTTC.

CDR3 DNA sequence: TGTGCCAGCAGCTACAAGCAGGATGGCTACACCTTC. Residues: CASSYKQDGYTF. V usage is TRBV6-5 and J usage is TRBJ1-2; D unclear. Trimming removed 6 bases at V and 6 bases at J, with 11 bases between. There are 12 residues in the CDR3. The V gene's germline CDR1 is MNHEY and CDR2 SVGAGI.

V usage is TRBV6-1 and J usage is TRBJ1-2, with 11 bases matching TRBD1. V gave up 6 bases and J gave up 4 bases; unmatched junction bases: 7. The length of the CDR3 is 15 residues. Germline CDR1 MNHNS, CDR2 SASEGT. In DNA, the CDR3 is TGTGCCAGCAGACTCAGGACAGGGGGCGGCTATGGCTACACCTTC. Translated, it gives CASRLRTGGGYGYTF.

The gene calls are TRBV30 and TRBJ2-1; the D is unclear. The CDR3 loop spans 14 amino acids. The germline V gene has CDR1 GTSNPN and CDR2 SVGIG (reference sequence). Trimming shortened V by 1 base and J by 8 bases, and 15 bases separated the two germline ends. CDR3 protein: CAWSANSRGHEQFF. The CDR3 coding sequence is TGTGCCTGGAGTGCCAACTCCCGAGGCCATGAGCAGTTCTTC.

This clone has only a few counts. V gene TRBV6-5 combines with J gene TRBJ2-7; 9 bases agree with TRBD1. V gave up 7 bases and J gave up 6 bases; unmatched junction bases: 7. The CDR3 has 13 residues. Germline CDR1 is MNHEY and CDR2 is SVGAGI. CDR3 residues: CASTEQGASEQYF. DNA of the CDR3: TGTGCCAGCACCGAACAGGGGGCAAGCGAGCAGTACTTC.